This T cell receptor beta chain was sequenced for a study of T cells in Graves' hyperthyroidism and ophthalmopathy. In the study overall: Peripheral blood draws took place at initial diagnosis, ahead of any treatment.

TCR beta CDR3 region amplification was performed from RNA transcripts. HTBI primers were employed in a first-round RT-PCR of the TCR CDR3. TCRdb re-called the multiplex PCR reads through MiXCR, storing one row per CDR3 protein. The profile shows roughly 300,000 distinct CDR3 sequences, roughly a fifth of them singletons. Germline CDR1 reads DFQATT; CDR2 reads SNEGSKA (reference sequence). With V trimmed by 6 bases and J by 1 base, 7 bases remained unmatched. The CDR3 is 14 residues long. Criteria for exclusion of patients were uncontrolled infection, other autoimmune disease, pregnancy or lactation. V gene TRBV20-1 combines with J gene TRBJ1-2; 8 nucleotides line up with TRBD1. Sequenced input: blood. The receptor was isolated from a woman between 50 and 59 years old with Graves' hyperthyroidism. The CDR3 spells CSALTGALNYGYTF. CDR3 sequence (DNA): TGCAGTGCCTTGACAGGGGCCCTTAACTATGGCTACACCTTC.